This T cell receptor (beta chain) was sequenced in a study of OX40 agonist ivuxolimab in advanced cancers. Profiling relied on immunoSEQ multiplex PCR, and the TCRdb table lists in-frame clones only, not all of them. The sample shows roughly 54,000 clones, around nine tenths of them seen only once. V was clipped by 7 bases and J by 4 bases; unmatched bases: 6. The CDR3 loop spans 14 amino acids. The V gene's germline CDR1 is MNHNS and CDR2 SASEGT. The rearrangement joins TRBV6-1 to TRBJ1-4; 7 positions match TRBD1. The receptor was isolated from an adult with an advanced solid tumor such as melanoma, head and neck, liver or kidney cancer. The source material was CD4+ or CD8+ T cells sorted from blood, sampled in a trial of the OX40 agonist ivuxolimab. CDR3 DNA sequence: TGTGCCAGCACCCCGACAGGGCTTAATGAAAAACTGTTTTTT. It yields the protein CASTPTGLNEKLFF.